This TCR beta chain derives from a study of T cells after posttransplantation cyclophosphamide. Findings of the study overall: Donor CD8+ memory clones often dominated recipient blood repertoires at later times. TRB overlap between skin or GI tissue T cells and blood was limited.

The CDR3 spans 21 residues. Germline V gives CDR1 MNHEY, CDR2 SMNVEV (reference sequence). V lost 5 bases and J lost 2; bases outside the gene matches: 24. On the day of bone marrow donation, the related graft donor provided peripheral blood. Sequencing used immunoSEQ multiplex PCR; TCRdb keeps in-frame clones, though not all of them. The sample includes about 24,000 clones, none of them occurring once. A remark on this clone: Its antigen is unknown.

The gene calls are TRBV27 and TRBJ1-5; 7 bases agree with TRBD1. The sequence was obtained from an older woman in good health, CMV-negative, and a related stem cell transplant donor. Sequencing was done on a sample of PBMCs. The CDR3 DNA reads TGTGCCAGCAGTCCCCAGGGGGGTGGCAGGGGATTGAGTAGGGGCAATCAGCCCCAGCATTTT. Translated, it gives CASSPQGGGRGLSRGNQPQHF.